This T cell receptor beta chain originates from a study of beta chain features in type 1 diabetes. Study-wide context: The number of sorted cells examined across all samples was under 130,000,000.

Study results and limitations: When cDNA is sequenced, cells with high TCR expression could be over-represented. Equally in patients and controls, shorter templates might have been favored by PCR.

This clone was counted only a few times. The antigen remains unidentified. The V gene lost 0 bases and the J gene lost 6 bases, with 8 bases spanning the gap. The CDR3 runs to 14 residues. Per the germline V gene, CDR1 is LGHNA and CDR2 is YNFKEQ. Expressed TCRB transcripts were sequenced after all isolated RNA was converted to cDNA. Libraries were prepared by immunoSEQ multiplex PCR; TCRdb keeps only in-frame clonotypes and omits some of them. The table lists 130,000 to 150,000 clones, over 9.5% of them singletons. The single heparinised draw taken from each donor contained about 110 mL of blood on average.

Sequencing was done on a sample of naive CD4+ T cells from blood. The chain links TRBV4-2 to TRBJ1-4, with a weak D call TRBD1 (5 bases). The sequence derives from a man aged 18-30 years in good health. Here the CDR3 reads CASSQDQGHEKLFF. Written as DNA, the CDR3 is TGTGCCAGCAGCCAAGATCAGGGCCATGAAAAACTGTTTTTT.